The rows below give T cell receptor beta chains drawn from one sample of a study of blood T cell repertoires in COVID-19. Produced via immunoSEQ multiplex PCR; TCRdb's table is partial and in-frame only. The sample includes approximately 300,000 clones, 75% to 90% seen only once; the top ten take about 2%. Sequencing used peripheral blood. The receptor set was obtained from a man aged 18-30 years with active or convalescent COVID-19. The CDR3 runs from the conserved cysteine through the conserved F or W. D genes are given only for firm matches. Size tells how often a clone was seen (once, few, many) or the class of an expanded clone, and some rows leave it out.

v_call,cdr3_length,j_call,clone_size,d_call,cdr3_aa,cdr3_nt
TRBV4-1,16,TRBJ2-3,-,TRBD2,CASSQAGLAGTDTQYF,TGCGCCAGCAGCCAAGCGGGACTAGCGGGCACAGATACGCAGTATTTT
TRBV9,14,TRBJ1-1,-,TRBD1,CASSPRTGSSEAFF,TGTGCCAGCAGCCCCCGGACAGGGTCTTCTGAAGCTTTCTTT
TRBV19,15,TRBJ2-2,-,-,CASTVREKNTGELFF,TGTGCCAGTACGGTTCGGGAGAAAAACACCGGGGAGCTGTTTTTT
TRBV5-1,13,TRBJ1-2,-,-,CASSQDKNYGYTF,TGCGCCAGCAGCCAGGACAAAAACTATGGCTACACCTTC
TRBV4-3,17,TRBJ2-1,once,TRBD2,CASSQGTSGAFPVEQFF,TGCGCCAGCAGCCAAGGGACTAGCGGGGCGTTCCCGGTGGAGCAGTTCTTC
TRBV6-2/TRBV6-3,12,TRBJ2-2,-,-,CASSSTSGELFF,TGTGCCAGCAGTTCGACTAGCGGGGAGCTGTTTTTT
TRBV6-2/TRBV6-3,20,TRBJ2-2,-,TRBD2,CASSYSLADREHRDTGELFF,TGTGCCAGCAGTTACTCCCTAGCGGACCGAGAACACCGCGACACCGGGGAGCTGTTTTTT
TRBV12-3/TRBV12-4,12,TRBJ1-2,-,-,CASDRVEYGYTF,TGTGCCTCCGACAGAGTCGAGTATGGCTACACCTTC
TRBV11-2,15,TRBJ2-1,-,TRBD2,CASSFNSGGANEQFF,TGTGCCAGCAGCTTCAATAGCGGGGGGGCCAATGAGCAGTTCTTC
TRBV19,13,TRBJ1-1,-,TRBD1,CATAGQGVPEAFF,TGTGCCACCGCGGGACAGGGAGTCCCTGAAGCTTTCTTT
TRBV4-2,14,TRBJ2-7,-,-,CASSQDRGSYEQYF,TGTGCCAGCAGCCAAGATCGCGGATCCTACGAGCAGTACTTC
TRBV18,17,TRBJ1-5,-,TRBD1,CASSPLPGTVSNQPQHF,TGTGCCAGCTCACCACTTCCTGGGACAGTCAGCAATCAGCCCCAGCATTTT
TRBV27,9,TRBJ1-1,-,-,CASSLSAFF,TGTGCCAGCAGTTTGTCTGCTTTCTTT
TRBV19,14,TRBJ1-2,-,-,CASGILGAGYGYTF,TGTGCCAGTGGTATTCTGGGGGCTGGCTATGGCTACACCTTC
TRBV10-3,12,TRBJ1-2,-,TRBD1,CAASQGSGGYTF,TGTGCCGCTTCACAGGGGTCAGGTGGCTACACCTTC
TRBV24-1,15,TRBJ2-7,-,TRBD1,CATSDPGTGNNEQYF,TGTGCCACCAGTGATCCCGGGACAGGGAACAACGAGCAGTACTTC
TRBV27,13,TRBJ1-4,-,-,CASSRQGGEKLFF,TGTGCCAGCAGTCGGCAGGGAGGTGAAAAACTGTTTTTT
TRBV27,13,TRBJ2-7,-,-,CASSLTGPYEQYF,TGTGCCAGCAGTTTAACAGGTCCCTACGAGCAGTACTTC
TRBV14,13,TRBJ1-5,-,TRBD1,CASSQDRNQPQHF,TGTGCCAGCAGCCAGGACAGGAATCAGCCCCAGCATTTT
TRBV7-8,16,TRBJ1-6,-,TRBD1,CASSGGTGTMGSPLHF,TGTGCCAGCAGCGGCGGGACAGGGACAATGGGGTCACCCCTCCACTTT
TRBV27,18,TRBJ1-2,-,TRBD1,CASSLFGTGGKKTYGYTF,TGTGCCAGCAGTTTATTTGGGACAGGGGGCAAGAAGACCTATGGCTACACCTTC
TRBV13,18,TRBJ1-4,-,TRBD1,CASSVGTAQIATNEKLFF,TGTGCCAGCAGCGTAGGGACAGCCCAGATCGCAACTAATGAAAAACTGTTTTTT
TRBV10-3,13,TRBJ2-1,once,TRBD1,CAISGQGANEQFF,TGTGCCATCAGTGGACAGGGGGCAAATGAGCAGTTCTTC
TRBV15,16,TRBJ2-3,-,TRBD2,CATSRRSGGYTDTQYF,TGTGCCACCAGCAGGCGTAGCGGGGGCTACACAGATACGCAGTATTTT
TRBV28,17,TRBJ2-5,-,-,CASSLVPDNRVWETQYF,TGTGCCAGCAGTTTGGTGCCGGACAACAGGGTGTGGGAGACCCAGTACTTC
TRBV9,15,TRBJ2-7,once,-,CASSADSSTSYEQYF,TGTGCCAGCAGCGCGGACAGTAGTACTTCCTACGAGCAGTACTTC
TRBV29-1,16,TRBJ1-2,-,-,CSVEVRSESSSIGYTF,TGCAGCGTTGAAGTTCGCTCGGAGTCTAGTTCGATTGGCTACACCTTC
TRBV9,11,TRBJ1-2,once,TRBD1,CASRDSYGYTF,TGTGCCAGCCGGGACAGCTATGGCTACACCTTC
TRBV11-1,15,TRBJ2-2,once,-,CASSSQGSSAGELFF,TGTGCCAGCAGCTCACAGGGTTCAAGCGCCGGGGAGCTGTTTTTT
TRBV27,11,TRBJ2-3,-,-,CASRRGDTQYF,TGTGCCAGCAGAAGGGGAGATACGCAGTATTTT
TRBV7-6,12,TRBJ2-5,-,TRBD2,CASSLGREVQYF,TGTGCCAGCAGCTTAGGGCGGGAGGTTCAGTACTTC
TRBV6-5,15,TRBJ1-1,-,TRBD1,CASSYSRQGGTEAFF,TGTGCCAGCAGTTACTCCCGACAGGGGGGCACTGAAGCTTTCTTT
TRBV5-4,13,TRBJ1-2,-,-,CASSLQGGYGYTF,TGTGCCAGCAGCTTGCAGGGTGGTTATGGCTACACCTTC
TRBV5-4,15,TRBJ1-3,-,-,CASSSRDAGGNTIYF,TGTGCCAGCAGCTCCAGGGACGCGGGGGGAAACACCATATATTTT
TRBV27,14,TRBJ2-7,few,-,CASSTLRDSYEQYF,TGTGCCAGCAGTACCTTGCGGGACTCCTACGAGCAGTACTTC
TRBV29-1,13,TRBJ1-1,-,TRBD1,CSPGQGNNTEAFF,TGCAGCCCGGGACAGGGAAATAACACTGAAGCTTTCTTT
TRBV12-3/TRBV12-4,13,TRBJ2-7,-,-,CASSTGVPYEQYF,TGTGCCAGCAGTACCGGAGTCCCCTACGAGCAGTACTTC
TRBV6-5,16,TRBJ1-6,-,-,CASSYSKGRTGSPLHF,TGTGCCAGCAGTTACTCGAAGGGGAGGACGGGTTCACCCCTCCACTTT
TRBV10-2,16,TRBJ2-4,-,TRBD1,CASSEAGGKAKNIQYF,TGCGCCAGCAGTGAAGCAGGGGGCAAAGCCAAAAACATTCAGTACTTC
TRBV5-3,15,TRBJ1-2,-,TRBD1,CARSKTSDREDGYTF,TGTGCCAGAAGCAAAACCTCGGACAGGGAGGATGGCTACACCTTC
TRBV2,13,TRBJ1-6,few,-,CASSVRGHSPLHF,TGTGCCAGCAGTGTTAGAGGGCATTCACCCCTCCACTTT
TRBV11-2,15,TRBJ2-7,-,-,CASSLGSGGPYEQYF,TGTGCCAGCAGCTTAGGGTCGGGTGGCCCCTACGAGCAGTACTTC
TRBV13,13,TRBJ2-7,few,-,CASSLGFLYEQYF,TGTGCCAGCAGCCTCGGTTTTCTCTACGAGCAGTACTTC
TRBV4-1,15,TRBJ2-2,-,TRBD1,CASSQEPGGNGELFF,TGCGCCAGCAGCCAAGAGCCAGGGGGCAACGGGGAGCTGTTTTTT
TRBV27,18,TRBJ2-3,-,TRBD2,CASSLSDLGGRPTDTQYF,TGTGCCAGCAGTTTATCGGACCTCGGCGGGAGGCCTACAGATACGCAGTATTTT
TRBV9,15,TRBJ1-1,-,-,CASSVDPRRDTEAFF,TGTGCCAGCAGCGTAGATCCCCGCCGGGACACTGAAGCTTTCTTT
TRBV28,16,TRBJ2-7,-,TRBD2,CASSLVGLAGIHEQYF,TGTGCCAGCAGTTTAGTCGGACTAGCGGGAATCCACGAGCAGTACTTC
TRBV5-1,15,TRBJ2-3,-,TRBD1,CASSLVGQVTDTQYF,TGCGCCAGCAGCTTGGTTGGACAGGTCACAGATACGCAGTATTTT
TRBV7-9,12,TRBJ1-1,-,-,CASSRGVTEAFF,TGTGCCAGCAGCCGCGGAGTCACTGAAGCTTTCTTT
TRBV7-9,15,TRBJ2-6,-,-,CASSFLSSGANVLTF,TGTGCCAGCAGCTTCCTGAGCTCTGGGGCCAACGTCCTGACTTTC
TRBV5-5,14,TRBJ1-6,-,TRBD1,CASSPDRGNSPLHF,TGTGCCAGCAGCCCCGACAGGGGTAATTCACCCCTCCACTTT
TRBV6-1,15,TRBJ2-7,few,TRBD2,CASSEIAGASYEQYF,TGTGCCAGCAGTGAAATTGCGGGAGCGTCCTACGAGCAGTACTTC
TRBV6-5,14,TRBJ2-7,-,-,CASTPGVQGYEQYF,TGTGCCAGCACCCCGGGGGTGCAGGGCTACGAGCAGTACTTC
TRBV5-8,12,TRBJ1-5,-,-,CASSLAQQPQHF,TGTGCCAGCAGCTTGGCCCAGCAGCCCCAGCATTTT